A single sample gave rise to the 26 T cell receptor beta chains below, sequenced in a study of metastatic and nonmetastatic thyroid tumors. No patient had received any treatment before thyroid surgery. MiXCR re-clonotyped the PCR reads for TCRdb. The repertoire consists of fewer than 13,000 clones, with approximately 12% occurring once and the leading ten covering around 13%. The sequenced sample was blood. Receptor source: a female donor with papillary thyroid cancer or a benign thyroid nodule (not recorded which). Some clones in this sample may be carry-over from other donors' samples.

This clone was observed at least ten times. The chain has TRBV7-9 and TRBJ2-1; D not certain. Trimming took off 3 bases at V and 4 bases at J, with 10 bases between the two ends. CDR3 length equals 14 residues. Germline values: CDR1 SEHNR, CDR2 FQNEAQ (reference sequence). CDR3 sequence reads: CASSFGGFYNEQFF. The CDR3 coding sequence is TGTGCCAGCAGCTTCGGCGGCTTTTACAATGAGCAGTTCTTC.

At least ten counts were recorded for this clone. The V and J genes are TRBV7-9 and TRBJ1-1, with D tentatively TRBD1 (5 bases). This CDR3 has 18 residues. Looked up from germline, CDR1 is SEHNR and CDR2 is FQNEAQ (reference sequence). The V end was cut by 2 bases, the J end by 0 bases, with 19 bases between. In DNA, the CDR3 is TGTGCCAGCAGCTTATCAGGGCAGGGCCCTTCCTTGAACACTGAAGCTTTCTTT. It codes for CASSLSGQGPSLNTEAFF.

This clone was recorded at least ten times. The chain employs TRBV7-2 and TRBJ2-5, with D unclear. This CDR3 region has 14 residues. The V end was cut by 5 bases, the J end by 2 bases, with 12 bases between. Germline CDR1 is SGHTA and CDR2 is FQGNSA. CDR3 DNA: TGTGCCAGCAGCCCCGGACGGTCACAAGAGACCCAGTACTTC. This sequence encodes CASSPGRSQETQYF.

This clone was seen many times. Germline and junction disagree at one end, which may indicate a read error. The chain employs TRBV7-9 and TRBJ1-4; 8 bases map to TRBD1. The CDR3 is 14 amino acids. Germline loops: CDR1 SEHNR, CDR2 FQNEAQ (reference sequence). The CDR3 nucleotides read TGTGCCAGCACCTTACAGGGGGAGCGTGAAAAACTGTTTTTT. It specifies CASTLQGEREKLFF.

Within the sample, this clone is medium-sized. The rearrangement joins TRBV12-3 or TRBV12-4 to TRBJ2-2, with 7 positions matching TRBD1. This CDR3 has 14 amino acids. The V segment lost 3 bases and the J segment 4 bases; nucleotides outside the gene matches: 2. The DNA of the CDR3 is TGTGCCAGCAGTTTGAGGGACAGCACCGGGGAGCTGTTTTTT. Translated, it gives CASSLRDSTGELFF.

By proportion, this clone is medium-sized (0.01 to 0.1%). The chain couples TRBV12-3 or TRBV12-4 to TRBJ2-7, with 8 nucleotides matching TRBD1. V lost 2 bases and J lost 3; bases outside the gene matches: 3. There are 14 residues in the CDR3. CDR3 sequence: CASSLRTGNYEQYF. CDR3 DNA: TGTGCCAGCAGTTTACGGACAGGGAACTACGAGCAGTACTTC.

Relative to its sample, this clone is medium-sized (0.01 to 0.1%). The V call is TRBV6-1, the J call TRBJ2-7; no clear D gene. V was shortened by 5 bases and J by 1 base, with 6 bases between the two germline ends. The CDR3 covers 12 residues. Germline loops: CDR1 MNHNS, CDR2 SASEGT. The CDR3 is CASSSSSYEQYF. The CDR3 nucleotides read TGTGCCAGCAGTTCCAGTTCCTACGAGCAGTACTTC.

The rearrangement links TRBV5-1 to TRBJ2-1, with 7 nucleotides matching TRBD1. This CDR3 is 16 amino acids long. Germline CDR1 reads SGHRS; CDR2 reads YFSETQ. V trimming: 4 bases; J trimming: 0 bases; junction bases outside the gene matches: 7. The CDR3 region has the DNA TGCGCCAGCAGCACGACAGGGTCCAGCTCCTACAATGAGCAGTTCTTC. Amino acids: CASSTTGSSSYNEQFF.

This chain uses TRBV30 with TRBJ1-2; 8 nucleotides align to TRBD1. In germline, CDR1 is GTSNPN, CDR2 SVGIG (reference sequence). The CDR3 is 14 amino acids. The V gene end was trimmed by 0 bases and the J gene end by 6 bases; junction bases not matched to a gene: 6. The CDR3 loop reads CAWSVGTGGDGYTF. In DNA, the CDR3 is TGTGCCTGGAGTGTTGGTACAGGGGGGGATGGCTACACCTTC.

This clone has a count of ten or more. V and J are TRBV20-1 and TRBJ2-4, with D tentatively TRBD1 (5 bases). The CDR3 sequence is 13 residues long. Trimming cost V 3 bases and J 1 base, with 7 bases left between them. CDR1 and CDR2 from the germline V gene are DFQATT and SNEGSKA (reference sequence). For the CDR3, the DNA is TGCAGTGCTAGGCCAGGGGCCAAAAACATTCAGTACTTC. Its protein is CSARPGAKNIQYF.

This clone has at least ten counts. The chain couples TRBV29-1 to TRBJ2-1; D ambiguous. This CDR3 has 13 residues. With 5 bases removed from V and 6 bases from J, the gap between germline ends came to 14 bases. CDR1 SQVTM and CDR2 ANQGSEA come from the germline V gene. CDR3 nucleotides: TGCAGCGTTCTCATCAAGATCCCCAATGAGCAGTTCTTC. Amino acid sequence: CSVLIKIPNEQFF.

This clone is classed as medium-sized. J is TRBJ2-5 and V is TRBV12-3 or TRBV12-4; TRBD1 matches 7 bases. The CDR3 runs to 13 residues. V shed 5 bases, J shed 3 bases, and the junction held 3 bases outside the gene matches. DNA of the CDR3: TGTGCCAGCAGTCGGGACAGAAAAGAGACCCAGTACTTC. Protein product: CASSRDRKETQYF.

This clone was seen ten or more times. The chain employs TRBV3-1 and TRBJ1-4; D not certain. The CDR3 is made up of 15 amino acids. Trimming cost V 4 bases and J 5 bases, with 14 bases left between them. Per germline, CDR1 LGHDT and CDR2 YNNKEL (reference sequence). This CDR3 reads CASSPRAGLNEKLFF. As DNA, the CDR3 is TGTGCCAGCAGCCCTAGGGCGGGGTTAAATGAAAAACTGTTTTTT. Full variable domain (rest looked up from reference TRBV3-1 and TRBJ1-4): DTAVSQTPKYLVTQMGNDKSIKCEQNLGHDTMYWYKQDSKKFLKIMFSYNNKELIINETVPNRFSPKSPDKAHLNLHINSLELGDSAVYFCASSPRAGLNEKLFFGSGTQLSVL.

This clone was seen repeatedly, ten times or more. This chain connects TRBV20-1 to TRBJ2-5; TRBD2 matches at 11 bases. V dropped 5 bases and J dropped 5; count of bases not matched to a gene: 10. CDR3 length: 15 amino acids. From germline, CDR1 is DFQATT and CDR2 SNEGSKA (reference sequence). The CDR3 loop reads CSAGDSGGADETQYF. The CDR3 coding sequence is TGCAGTGCTGGGGATAGCGGGGGGGCCGATGAGACCCAGTACTTC.

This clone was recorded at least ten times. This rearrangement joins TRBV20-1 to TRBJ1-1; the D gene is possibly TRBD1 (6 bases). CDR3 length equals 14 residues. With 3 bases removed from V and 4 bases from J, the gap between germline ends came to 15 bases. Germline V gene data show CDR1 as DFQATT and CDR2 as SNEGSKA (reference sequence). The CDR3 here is CSASIGGRGTEAFF. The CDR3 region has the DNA TGCAGTGCTAGTATAGGGGGAAGGGGCACTGAAGCTTTCTTT.

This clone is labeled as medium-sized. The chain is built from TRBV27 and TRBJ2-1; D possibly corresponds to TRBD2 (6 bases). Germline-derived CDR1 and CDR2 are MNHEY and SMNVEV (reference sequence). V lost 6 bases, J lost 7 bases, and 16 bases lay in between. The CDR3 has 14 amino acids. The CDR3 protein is CASRHGTRWNEQFF. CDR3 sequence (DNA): TGTGCCAGCAGACACGGGACTCGGTGGAATGAGCAGTTCTTC.

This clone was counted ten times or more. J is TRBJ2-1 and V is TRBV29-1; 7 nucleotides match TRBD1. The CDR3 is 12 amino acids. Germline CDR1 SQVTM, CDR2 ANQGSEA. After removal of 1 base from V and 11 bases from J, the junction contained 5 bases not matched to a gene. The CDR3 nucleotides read TGCAGCGTTGAAGGGGACAGTAGTAAGCAGTTCTTC. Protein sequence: CSVEGDSSKQFF.

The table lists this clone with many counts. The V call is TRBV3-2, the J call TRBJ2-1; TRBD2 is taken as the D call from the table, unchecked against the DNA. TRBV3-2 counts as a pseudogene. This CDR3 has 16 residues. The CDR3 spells CASSYTGLAVTNEQFF. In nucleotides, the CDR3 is TGTGCCAGCAGTTATACCGGACTAGCGGTTACGAATGAGCAGTTCTTC.

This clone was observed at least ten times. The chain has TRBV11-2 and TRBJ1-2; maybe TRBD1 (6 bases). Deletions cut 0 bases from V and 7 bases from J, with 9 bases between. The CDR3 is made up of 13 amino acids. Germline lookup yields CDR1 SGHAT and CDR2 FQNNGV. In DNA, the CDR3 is TGTGCCAGCAGCTTAGACAGGGGTGGTGGCTACACCTTC. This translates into CASSLDRGGGYTF.

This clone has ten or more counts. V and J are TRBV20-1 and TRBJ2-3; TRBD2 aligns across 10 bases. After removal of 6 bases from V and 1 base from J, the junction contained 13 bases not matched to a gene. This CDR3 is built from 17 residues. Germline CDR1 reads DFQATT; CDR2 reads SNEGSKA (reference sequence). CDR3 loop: CSAPGSGRAGGTDTQYF. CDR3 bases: TGCAGTGCGCCCGGGAGCGGGAGGGCCGGGGGCACAGATACGCAGTATTTT.

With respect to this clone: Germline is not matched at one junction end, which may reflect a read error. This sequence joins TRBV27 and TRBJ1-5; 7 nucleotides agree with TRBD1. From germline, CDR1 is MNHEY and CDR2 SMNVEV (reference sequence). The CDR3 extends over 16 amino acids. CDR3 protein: CASSPTGDGGNQPQHF. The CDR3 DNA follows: TGTGCCAGCAGTCCAACAGGGGATGGAGGGAATCAGCCACAGCATTTT.

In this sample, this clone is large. The CDR3 DNA follows: TGTGCCAGCAATTCAGCGACTAGCGGCGACAATGAGCAGTTCTTC. Translation: CASNSATSGDNEQFF. The rearrangement joins TRBV27 to TRBJ2-1; 9 bases line up with TRBD2. V shed 7 bases and J 5 bases; nucleotides not matched to a gene: 9. The CDR3 extends over 15 amino acids. Germline V gene sequence: CDR1 MNHEY, CDR2 SMNVEV (reference sequence).

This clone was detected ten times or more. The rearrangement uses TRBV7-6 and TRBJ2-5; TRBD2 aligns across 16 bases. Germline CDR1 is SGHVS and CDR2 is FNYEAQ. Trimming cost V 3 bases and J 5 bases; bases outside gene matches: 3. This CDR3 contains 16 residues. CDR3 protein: CASSFGTSGGDETQYF. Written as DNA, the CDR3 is TGTGCCAGCAGCTTTGGGACTAGCGGGGGGGATGAGACCCAGTACTTC.

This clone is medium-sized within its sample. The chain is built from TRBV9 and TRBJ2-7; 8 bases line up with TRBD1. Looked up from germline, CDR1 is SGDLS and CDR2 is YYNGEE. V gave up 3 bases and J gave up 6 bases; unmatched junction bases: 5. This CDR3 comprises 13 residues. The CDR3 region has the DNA TGTGCCAGCAGCGGGACAGGGTTAAGCGAGCAGTACTTC. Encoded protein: CASSGTGLSEQYF.

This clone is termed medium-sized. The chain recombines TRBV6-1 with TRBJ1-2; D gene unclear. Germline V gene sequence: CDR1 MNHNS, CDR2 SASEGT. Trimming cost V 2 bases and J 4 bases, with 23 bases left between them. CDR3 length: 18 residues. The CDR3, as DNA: TGTGCCAGCAGTGAATCAAACCTCGGATACGGTTTAGGCTATGGCTACACCTTC. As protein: CASSESNLGYGLGYGYTF.

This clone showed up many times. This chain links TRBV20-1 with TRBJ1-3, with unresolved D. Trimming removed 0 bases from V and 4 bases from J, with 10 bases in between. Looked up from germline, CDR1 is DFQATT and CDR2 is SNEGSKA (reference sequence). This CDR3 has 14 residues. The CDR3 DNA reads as TGCAGTGCTAGAGATAAGTCTCGCGGAAACACCATATATTTT. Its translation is CSARDKSRGNTIYF.